This T cell receptor (beta chain) is from a study of blood T cells in healthy people across ages. Across the whole study: Per two T cells, about one barcoded beta molecule was captured through template switching. Findings and limits, study-wide: When set beside aged donors, long-lived donors presented more naive CD4+ cells and higher diversity. Roughly linear age-related decline in beta diversity appeared, significant by age 40.

Concerning this clonotype itself: The antigen is undetermined.

Primers used in a second PCR of roughly 6 to 11 cycles were a sample-barcoded 5' primer and a J-beta primer mix. Via MiXCR, TCRdb re-called the 5' RACE reads, giving one row per CDR3 protein. The repertoire holds 890,000 or so distinct CDR3 sequences, with less than 80% as singletons. The sequence came from a young man in good health. Material for sequencing was blood.

Written as DNA, the CDR3 is TGCAGTGCTAGAGATACGGGACAGGGGTCTTACGAGCAGTACTTC. Translating gives CSARDTGQGSYEQYF. The genes are TRBV20-1 and TRBJ2-5; 10 nucleotides line up with TRBD1. The DNA end favors TRBJ2-7, so the J call may be wrong. Germline V gene data show CDR1 as DFQATT and CDR2 as SNEGSKA (reference sequence). CDR3 size: 15 residues.